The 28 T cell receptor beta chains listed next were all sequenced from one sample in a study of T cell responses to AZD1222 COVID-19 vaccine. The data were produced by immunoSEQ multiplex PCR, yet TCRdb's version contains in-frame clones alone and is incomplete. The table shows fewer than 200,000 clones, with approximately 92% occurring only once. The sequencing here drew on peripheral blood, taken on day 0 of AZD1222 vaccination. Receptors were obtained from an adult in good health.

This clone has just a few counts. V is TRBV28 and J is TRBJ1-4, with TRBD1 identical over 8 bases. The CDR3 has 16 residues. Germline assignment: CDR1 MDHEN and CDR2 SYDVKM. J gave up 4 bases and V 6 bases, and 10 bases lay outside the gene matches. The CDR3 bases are TGTGCCAGCAGCCGTTCCGGGACAGGTATTAATGAAAAACTGTTTTTT. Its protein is CASSRSGTGINEKLFF.

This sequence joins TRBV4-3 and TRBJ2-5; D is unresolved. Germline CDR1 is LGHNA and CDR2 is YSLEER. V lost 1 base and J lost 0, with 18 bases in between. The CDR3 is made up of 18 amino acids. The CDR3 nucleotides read TGCGCCAGCAGCCAAGTCCTTTCCGACGGACCGAACCAAGAGACCCAGTACTTC. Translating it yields CASSQVLSDGPNQETQYF.

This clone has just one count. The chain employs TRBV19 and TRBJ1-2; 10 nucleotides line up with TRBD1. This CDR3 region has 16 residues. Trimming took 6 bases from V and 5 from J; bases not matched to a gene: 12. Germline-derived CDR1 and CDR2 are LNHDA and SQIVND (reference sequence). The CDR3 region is CASSVRGQGFQYGYTF. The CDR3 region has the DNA TGTGCCAGTAGCGTCCGGGGACAGGGGTTCCAATATGGCTACACCTTC.

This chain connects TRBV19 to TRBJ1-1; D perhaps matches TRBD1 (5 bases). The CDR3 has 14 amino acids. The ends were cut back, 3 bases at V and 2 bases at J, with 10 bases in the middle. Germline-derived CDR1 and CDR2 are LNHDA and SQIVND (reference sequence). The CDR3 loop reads CASSIPTANTEAFF. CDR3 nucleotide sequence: TGTGCCAGTAGTATTCCGACAGCAAACACTGAAGCTTTCTTT. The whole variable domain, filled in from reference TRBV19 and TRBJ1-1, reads DGGITQSPKYLFRKEGQNVTLSCEQNLNHDAMYWYRQDPGQGLRLIYYSQIVNDFQKGDIAEGYSVSREKKESFPLTVTSAQKNPTAFYLCASSIPTANTEAFFGQGTRLTVV.

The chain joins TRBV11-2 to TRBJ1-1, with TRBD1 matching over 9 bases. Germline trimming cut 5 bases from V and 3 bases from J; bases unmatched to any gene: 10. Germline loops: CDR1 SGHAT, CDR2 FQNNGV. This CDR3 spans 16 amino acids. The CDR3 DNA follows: TGTGCCAGCAGCCTAAACCGGGACAGGGATTACACTGAAGCTTTCTTT. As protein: CASSLNRDRDYTEAFF.

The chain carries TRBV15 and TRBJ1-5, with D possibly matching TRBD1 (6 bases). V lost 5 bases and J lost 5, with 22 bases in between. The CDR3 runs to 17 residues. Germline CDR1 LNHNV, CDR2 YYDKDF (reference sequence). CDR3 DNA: TGTGCCACCAGCCCCCGCGGCAGGGGTTGGAATGATCAGCCCCAGCATTTT. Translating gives CATSPRGRGWNDQPQHF.

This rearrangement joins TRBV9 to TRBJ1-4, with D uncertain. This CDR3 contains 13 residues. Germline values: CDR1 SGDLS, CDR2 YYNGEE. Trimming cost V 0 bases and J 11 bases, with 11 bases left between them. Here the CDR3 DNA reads TGTGCCAGCAGCGTAGAGGTCGGTAAGAAACTGTTTTTT. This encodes CASSVEVGKKLFF. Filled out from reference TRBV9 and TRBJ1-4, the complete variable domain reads DSGVTQTPKHLITATGQRVTLRCSPRSGDLSVYWYQQSLDQGLQFLIQYYNGEERAKGNILERFSAQQFPDLHSELNLSSLELGDSALYFCASSVEVGKKLFFGSGTQLSVL.

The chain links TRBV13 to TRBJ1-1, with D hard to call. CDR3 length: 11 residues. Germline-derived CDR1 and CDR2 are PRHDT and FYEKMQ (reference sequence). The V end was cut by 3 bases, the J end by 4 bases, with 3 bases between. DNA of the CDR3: TGTGCCAGCAGCTTGACCACTGAAGCTTTCTTT. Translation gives CASSLTTEAFF.

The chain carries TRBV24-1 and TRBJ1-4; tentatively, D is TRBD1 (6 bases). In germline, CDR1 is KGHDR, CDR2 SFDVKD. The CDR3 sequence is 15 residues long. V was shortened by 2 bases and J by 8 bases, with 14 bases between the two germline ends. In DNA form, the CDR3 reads TGTGCCACCAGTGATTCGAGCAGGGGTCCCGAAAAACTGTTTTTT. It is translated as CATSDSSRGPEKLFF.

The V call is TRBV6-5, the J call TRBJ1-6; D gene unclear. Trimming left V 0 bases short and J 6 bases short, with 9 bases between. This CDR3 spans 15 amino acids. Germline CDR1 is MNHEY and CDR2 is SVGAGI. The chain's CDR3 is CASSYSNSINSPLHF. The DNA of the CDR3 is TGTGCCAGCAGTTACTCGAACAGCATTAATTCACCCCTCCACTTT.

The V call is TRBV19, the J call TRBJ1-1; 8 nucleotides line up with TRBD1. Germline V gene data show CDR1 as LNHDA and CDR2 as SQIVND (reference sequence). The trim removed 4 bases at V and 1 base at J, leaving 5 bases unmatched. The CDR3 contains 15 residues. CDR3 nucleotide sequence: TGTGCCAGTAGTAACTCCGGGACAGGGAACACTGAAGCTTTCTTT. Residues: CASSNSGTGNTEAFF. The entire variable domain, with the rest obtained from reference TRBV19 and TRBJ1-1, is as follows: DGGITQSPKYLFRKEGQNVTLSCEQNLNHDAMYWYRQDPGQGLRLIYYSQIVNDFQKGDIAEGYSVSREKKESFPLTVTSAQKNPTAFYLCASSNSGTGNTEAFFGQGTRLTVV.

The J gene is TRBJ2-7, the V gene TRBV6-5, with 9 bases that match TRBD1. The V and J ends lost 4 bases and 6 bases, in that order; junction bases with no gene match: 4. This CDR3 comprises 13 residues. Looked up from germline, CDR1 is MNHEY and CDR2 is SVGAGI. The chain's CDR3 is CASSSWDRAEQYF. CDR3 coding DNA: TGTGCCAGCAGTTCGTGGGACAGGGCCGAGCAGTACTTC.

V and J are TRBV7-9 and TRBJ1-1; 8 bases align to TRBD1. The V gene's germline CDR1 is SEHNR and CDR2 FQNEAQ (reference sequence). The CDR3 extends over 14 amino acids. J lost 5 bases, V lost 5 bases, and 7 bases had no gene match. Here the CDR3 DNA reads TGTGCCAGCAGCGGGGACAGGATGATTACTGAAGCTTTCTTT. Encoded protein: CASSGDRMITEAFF. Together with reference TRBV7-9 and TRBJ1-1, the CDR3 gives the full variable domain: DTGVSQNPRHKITKRGQNVTFRCDPISEHNRLYWYRQTLGQGPEFLTYFQNEAQLEKSRLLSDRFSAERPKGSFSTLEIQRTEQGDSAMYLCASSGDRMITEAFFGQGTRLTVV.

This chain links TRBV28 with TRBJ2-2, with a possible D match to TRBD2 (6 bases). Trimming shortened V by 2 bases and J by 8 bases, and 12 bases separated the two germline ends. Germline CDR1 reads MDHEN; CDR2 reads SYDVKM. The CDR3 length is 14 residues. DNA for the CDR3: TGTGCCAGCAGTTTAAGGTCCAGCGGGGGGGAGCTGTTTTTT. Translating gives CASSLRSSGGELFF.

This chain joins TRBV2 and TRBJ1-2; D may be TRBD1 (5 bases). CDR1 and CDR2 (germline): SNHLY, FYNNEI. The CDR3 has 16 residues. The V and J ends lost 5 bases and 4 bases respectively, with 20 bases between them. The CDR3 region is CASSRGTAELSYGYTF. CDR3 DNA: TGTGCCAGCAGTCGTGGGACGGCCGAATTATCCTATGGCTACACCTTC.

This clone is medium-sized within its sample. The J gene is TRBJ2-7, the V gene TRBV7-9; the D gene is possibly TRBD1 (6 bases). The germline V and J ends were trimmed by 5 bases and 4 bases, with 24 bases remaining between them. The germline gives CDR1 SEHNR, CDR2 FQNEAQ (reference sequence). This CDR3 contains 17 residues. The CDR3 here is CASSPKTSGTKNYEQYF. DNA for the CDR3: TGTGCCAGCAGCCCAAAAACTTCCGGGACAAAAAATTACGAGCAGTACTTC.

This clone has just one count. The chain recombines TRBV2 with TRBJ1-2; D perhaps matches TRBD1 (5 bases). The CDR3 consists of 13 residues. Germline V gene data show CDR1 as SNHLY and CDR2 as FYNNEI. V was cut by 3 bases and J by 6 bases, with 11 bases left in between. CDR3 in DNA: TGTGCCAGCAGTGATCTCAGGGAACATGGCTACACCTTC. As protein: CASSDLREHGYTF.

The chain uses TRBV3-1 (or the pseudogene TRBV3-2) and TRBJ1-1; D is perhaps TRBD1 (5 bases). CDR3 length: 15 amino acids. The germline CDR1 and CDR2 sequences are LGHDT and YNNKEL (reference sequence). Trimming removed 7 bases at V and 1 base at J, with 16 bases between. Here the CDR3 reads CASTSKGLPNTEAFF. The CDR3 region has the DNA TGTGCCAGCACCTCAAAGGGGCTGCCGAACACTGAAGCTTTCTTT.

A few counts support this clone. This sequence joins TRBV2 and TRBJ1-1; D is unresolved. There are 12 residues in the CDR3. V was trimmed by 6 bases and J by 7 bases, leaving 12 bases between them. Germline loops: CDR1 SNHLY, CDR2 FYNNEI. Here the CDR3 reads CASSYLSGEAFF. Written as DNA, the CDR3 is TGTGCCAGCAGCTATCTCTCGGGTGAAGCTTTCTTT. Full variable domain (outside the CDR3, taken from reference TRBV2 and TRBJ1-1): EPEVTQTPSHQVTQMGQEVILRCVPISNHLYFYWYRQILGQKVEFLVSFYNNEISEKSEIFDDQFSVERPDGSNFTLKIRSTKLEDSAMYFCASSYLSGEAFFGQGTRLTVV.

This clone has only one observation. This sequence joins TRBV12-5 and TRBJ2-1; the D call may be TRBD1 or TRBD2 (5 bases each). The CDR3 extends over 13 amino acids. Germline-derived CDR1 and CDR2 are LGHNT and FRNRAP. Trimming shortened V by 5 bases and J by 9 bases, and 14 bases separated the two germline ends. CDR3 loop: CASGVEGRSEQFF. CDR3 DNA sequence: TGTGCTAGTGGTGTAGAGGGGAGAAGTGAGCAGTTCTTC.

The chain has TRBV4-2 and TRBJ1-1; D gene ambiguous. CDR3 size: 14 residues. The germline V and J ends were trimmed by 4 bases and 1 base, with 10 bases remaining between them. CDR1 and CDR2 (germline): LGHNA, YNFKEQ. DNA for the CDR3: TGTGCCAGCAGCCTTTCGGGAGCGAACACTGAAGCTTTCTTT. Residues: CASSLSGANTEAFF.

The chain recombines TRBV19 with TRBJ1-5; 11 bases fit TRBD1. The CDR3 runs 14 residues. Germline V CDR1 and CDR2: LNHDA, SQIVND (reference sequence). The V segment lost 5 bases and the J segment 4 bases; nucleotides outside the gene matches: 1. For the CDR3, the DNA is TGTGCCAGTAGTGGGACAGGGGGGAATCAGCCCCAGCATTTT. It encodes CASSGTGGNQPQHF. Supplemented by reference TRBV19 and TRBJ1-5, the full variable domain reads DGGITQSPKYLFRKEGQNVTLSCEQNLNHDAMYWYRQDPGQGLRLIYYSQIVNDFQKGDIAEGYSVSREKKESFPLTVTSAQKNPTAFYLCASSGTGGNQPQHFGDGTRLSIL.

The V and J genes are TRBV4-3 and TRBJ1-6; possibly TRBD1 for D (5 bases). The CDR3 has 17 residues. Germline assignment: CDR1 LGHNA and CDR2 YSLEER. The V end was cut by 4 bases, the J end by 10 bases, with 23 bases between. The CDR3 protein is CASSLSGGEGNVSPLHF. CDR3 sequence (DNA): TGCGCCAGCAGCCTCTCCGGGGGGGAAGGTAATGTCTCACCCCTCCACTTT.

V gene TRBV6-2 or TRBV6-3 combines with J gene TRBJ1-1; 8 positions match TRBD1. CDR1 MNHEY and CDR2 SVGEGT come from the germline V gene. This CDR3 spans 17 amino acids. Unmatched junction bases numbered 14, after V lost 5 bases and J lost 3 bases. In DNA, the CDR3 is TGTGCCAGCAGTCCAGGGGGCGTGCGGTACGAGGACACTGAAGCTTTCTTT. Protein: CASSPGGVRYEDTEAFF.

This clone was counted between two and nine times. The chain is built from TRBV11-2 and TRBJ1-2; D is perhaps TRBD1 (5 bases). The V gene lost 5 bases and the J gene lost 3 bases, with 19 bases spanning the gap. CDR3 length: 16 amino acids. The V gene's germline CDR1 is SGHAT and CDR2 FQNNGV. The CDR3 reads CASSPVGSGTDYGYTF. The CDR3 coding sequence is TGTGCCAGCAGCCCGGTGGGGTCCGGGACGGACTATGGCTACACCTTC.

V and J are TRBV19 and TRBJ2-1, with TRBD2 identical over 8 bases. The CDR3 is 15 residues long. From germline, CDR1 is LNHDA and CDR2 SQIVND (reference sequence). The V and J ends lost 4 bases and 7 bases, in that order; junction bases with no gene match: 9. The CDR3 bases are TGTGCCAGTAGTAAGTATAGCGGGGAGGAAAATGAGCAGTTCTTC. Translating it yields CASSKYSGEENEQFF.

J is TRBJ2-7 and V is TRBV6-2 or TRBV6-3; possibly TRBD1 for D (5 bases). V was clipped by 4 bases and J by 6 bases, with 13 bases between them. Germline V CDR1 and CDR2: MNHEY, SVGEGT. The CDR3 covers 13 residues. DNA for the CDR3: TGTGCCAGCAGTTGGGCAGGGATTACCGAGCAGTACTTC. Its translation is CASSWAGITEQYF.

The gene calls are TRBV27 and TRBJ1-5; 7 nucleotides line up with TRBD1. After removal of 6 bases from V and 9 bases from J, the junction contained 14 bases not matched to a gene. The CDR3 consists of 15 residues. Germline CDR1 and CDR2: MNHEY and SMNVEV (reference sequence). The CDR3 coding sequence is TGTGCCAGCAGACCCGGGACAGCCGAGGTTCTGCCCCAGCATTTT. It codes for CASRPGTAEVLPQHF.